This T cell receptor beta chain emerged from a study of T cells after yellow fever vaccination. Overall study findings and caveats: Post-booster samples contained most primary-vaccination clones (nearly 98% CD4, about 87% CD8).

J gave up 3 bases and V 3 bases, and 2 bases lay outside the gene matches. The CDR3 extends over 15 amino acids. The germline V gene has CDR1 MNHEY and CDR2 SMNVEV (reference sequence). This clonotype has at least ten counts. Its antigen is unidentified. Via MiXCR, TCRdb re-called the 5' RACE reads, giving one row per CDR3 protein. The data hold some 670,000 distinct CDR3 sequences, with approximately 13% observed a single time. The specimen was PBMCs, collected on the day of the yellow fever booster vaccination. V is TRBV27 and J is TRBJ2-2; the match to TRBD2 covers 9 bases. The TCR sequence derives from a man aged 30 to 45 who received the YFV17D yellow fever vaccine. CDR3 sequence reads: CASSFRGRDTGELFF. The CDR3 DNA reads TGTGCCAGCAGTTTTCGCGGGAGGGACACCGGGGAGCTGTTTTTT.